The 22 T cell receptor beta chains reported below all come from one sample, sequenced in a study of human versus mouse CDR3 diversity and MHC coevolution. Sequenced by immunoSEQ multiplex PCR; TCRdb stores in-frame clones only, minus some. The sample contains over 60,000 clones, around 90% of which appear only once. Sequencing was performed on naive CD4+ T cells from blood. Subset described: CD45RO-negative CD62L-positive naive CD4 T cells. The receptors here all came from a person aged 30 to 69 in good health.

This chain joins TRBV19 and TRBJ1-5; D uncertain. The V and J ends lost 6 bases and 0 bases respectively, with 9 bases between them. CDR1 and CDR2 from the germline V gene are LNHDA and SQIVND (reference sequence). This CDR3 contains 14 residues. The CDR3 sequence is CASSPNSSNQPQHF. CDR3 bases: TGTGCCAGTAGCCCAAACTCTAGCAATCAGCCCCAGCATTTT.

The chain is built from TRBV13 and TRBJ2-3; the match to TRBD1 covers 8 bases. CDR3 length: 15 amino acids. Trimming removed 5 bases from V and 4 bases from J; junction bases left unmatched: 8. The germline V gene encodes CDR1 PRHDT and CDR2 FYEKMQ (reference sequence). The CDR3 bases are TGTGCCAGCAGCCTGTGGACAGGGAAGGCAGATACGCAGTATTTT. Residues: CASSLWTGKADTQYF. Based on the CDR3 plus reference TRBV13 and TRBJ2-3, the full variable domain is AAGVIQSPRHLIKEKRETATLKCYPIPRHDTVYWYQQGPGQDPQFLISFYEKMQSDKGSIPDRFSAQQFSDYHSELNMSSLELGDSALYFCASSLWTGKADTQYFGPGTRLTVL.

J is TRBJ2-1 and V is TRBV2, with TRBD2 identical over 7 bases. The V segment lost 7 bases and the J segment 7 bases; nucleotides outside the gene matches: 4. This CDR3 has 12 residues. Germline V gives CDR1 SNHLY, CDR2 FYNNEI. The CDR3 region has the DNA TGTGCCAGCATTAGGACTAGGAATGAGCAGTTCTTC. This translates into CASIRTRNEQFF.

This sequence joins TRBV18 and TRBJ2-7; TRBD1 aligns across 9 bases. This CDR3 contains 16 residues. Losses at the gene ends were 0 bases for V and 7 bases for J; bases not matched to a gene: 10. Per the germline V gene, CDR1 is KGHSH and CDR2 is LQKENI. The CDR3 here is CASSPPGDRARGEQYF. CDR3 in DNA: TGTGCCAGCTCACCACCCGGGGACAGGGCCCGAGGGGAGCAGTACTTC.

The rearrangement uses TRBV18 and TRBJ1-6; D remains ambiguous. V was trimmed by 5 bases and J by 7 bases, leaving 18 bases between them. This CDR3 has 16 amino acids. CDR1 and CDR2 (germline): KGHSH, LQKENI. The chain's CDR3 is CASSTSGSVTNSPLHF. The CDR3 region has the DNA TGTGCCAGCTCAACTAGTGGATCGGTTACGAATTCACCCCTCCACTTT.

The chain joins TRBV30 to TRBJ2-1; 13 bases align to TRBD2. Germline V CDR1 and CDR2: GTSNPN, SVGIG (reference sequence). With 3 bases clipped from V and 7 bases from J, the junction kept 3 bases outside the gene matches. This CDR3 has 14 residues. The CDR3, as DNA: TGTGCCTGGAGGGGACTAGCGGGATATAATGAGCAGTTCTTC. As protein: CAWRGLAGYNEQFF.

The CDR3 sequence: CASSSLLRRDQETQYF. CDR3 in DNA: TGTGCCAGTAGTTCCCTTCTTCGCAGGGACCAAGAGACCCAGTACTTC. This rearrangement joins TRBV19 to TRBJ2-5; weak D call: TRBD1 (5 bases). Germline loops: CDR1 LNHDA, CDR2 SQIVND (reference sequence). Trimming shortened V by 5 bases and J by 0 bases, and 16 bases separated the two germline ends. CDR3 length: 16 amino acids.

This clone has only one observation. This chain uses TRBV30 with TRBJ2-1, with 9 bases aligning to TRBD1. CDR3 length equals 14 residues. V lost 1 base, J lost 7 bases, and 5 bases stayed unmatched. The V gene's germline CDR1 is GTSNPN and CDR2 SVGIG (reference sequence). The CDR3 sequence: CAWSGDRAFNEQFF. CDR3 bases: TGTGCCTGGAGTGGGGACAGGGCTTTTAATGAGCAGTTCTTC. Drawing the rest from reference TRBV30 and TRBJ2-1, the complete variable domain is SQTIHQWPATLVQPVGSPLSLECTVEGTSNPNLYWYRQAAGRGLQLLFYSVGIGQISSEVPQNLSASRPQDRQFILSSKKLLLSDSGFYLCAWSGDRAFNEQFFGPGTRLTVL.

This chain uses TRBV6-1 with TRBJ1-5, with unresolved D. The CDR3 is 17 amino acids. Germline CDR1 reads MNHNS; CDR2 reads SASEGT. V was clipped by 3 bases and J by 0 bases, with 15 bases between them. CDR3 amino acids: CASSDRETRYSNQPQHF. CDR3 nucleotides: TGTGCCAGCAGTGATAGGGAGACACGGTATAGCAATCAGCCCCAGCATTTT.

The CDR3 DNA follows: TGTGCCAGCAGCCGGGCGGGGGTAGATACGCAGTATTTT. Its translation: CASSRAGVDTQYF. The chain links TRBV5-4 to TRBJ2-3; TRBD2 aligns across 7 bases. The CDR3 loop spans 13 amino acids. Per the germline V gene, CDR1 is SGHNT and CDR2 is YYREEE (reference sequence). Trimming removed 4 bases from V and 5 bases from J; junction bases left unmatched: 4.

The CDR3 here is CASRPRGAGTSGVPSAQYF. DNA of the CDR3: TGTGCCAGCAGGCCGAGGGGGGCCGGGACTAGCGGGGTCCCCTCGGCCCAGTACTTC. The gene calls are TRBV27 and TRBJ2-5; 13 bases match TRBD2. There are 19 residues in the CDR3. CDR1 and CDR2 from the germline V gene are MNHEY and SMNVEV (reference sequence). V dropped 6 bases and J dropped 9; count of bases not matched to a gene: 22.

Notes on this clone: The junction departs from the called germline gene at one end, perhaps through a read error. The chain employs TRBV6-6 and TRBJ2-1; 10 bases match TRBD1. Germline V gene data show CDR1 as MNHNY and CDR2 as SVGAGI (reference sequence). The CDR3 spans 16 residues. CDR3 amino acids: CASSYYRDRGNVEQFF. In nucleotides, the CDR3 is TGTGCCAGCAGCTACTACCGGGACAGGGGAAATGTAGAGCAGTTCTTC.

This clone has just one count. Other DNA sequences in this specimen translate into the identical CDR3. V gene TRBV2 combines with J gene TRBJ2-3; TRBD1 is a possible D gene (6 bases). Germline CDR1 and CDR2: SNHLY and FYNNEI. The CDR3 spans 15 residues. The V end was cut by 6 bases, the J end by 1 base, with 14 bases between. The chain's CDR3 is CASSAVTGGTDTQYF. CDR3 nucleotide sequence: TGTGCCAGCAGCGCGGTGACAGGAGGCACAGATACGCAGTATTTT.

This chain joins TRBV6-1 and TRBJ1-4, with no clear D. Germline CDR1 reads MNHNS; CDR2 reads SASEGT. Trimming removed 2 bases at V and 2 bases at J, with 18 bases between. The CDR3 has 18 amino acids. CDR3 protein: CASSEHGVRLGTNEKLFF. CDR3 nucleotides: TGTGCCAGCAGTGAACACGGGGTGAGGTTAGGGACTAATGAAAAACTGTTTTTT.

This rearrangement joins TRBV11-2 to TRBJ1-1; D ambiguous. The CDR3 has 15 residues. The germline CDR1 and CDR2 sequences are SGHAT and FQNNGV. V lost 6 bases and J lost 1, with 15 bases in between. CDR3 protein: CASRTRLGGNTEAFF. CDR3 DNA sequence: TGTGCCAGCAGAACTAGGTTGGGAGGGAACACTGAAGCTTTCTTT.

This clone came up once. The V gene is TRBV10-3, the J gene TRBJ2-7, with TRBD1 matching 11 bases. The CDR3 runs 15 residues. After removal of 6 bases from V and 5 bases from J, the junction contained 9 bases not matched to a gene. Germline V gene data show CDR1 as ENHRY and CDR2 as SYGVKD. For the CDR3, the DNA is TGTGCCATCAGGGCGGGACAGGGGGGTGGGAACGAGCAGTACTTC. Translation: CAIRAGQGGGNEQYF.

This clone appeared once. CDR3 coding DNA: TGTGCCAGCAGCCAATCCCGGACAGCCGGCTATGGCTACACCTTC. Translated: CASSQSRTAGYGYTF. The chain links TRBV7-2 to TRBJ1-2; D is possibly TRBD1 (6 bases). V dropped 5 bases and J dropped 4 bases, with 17 bases sitting between them. The CDR3 runs to 15 residues. Germline V gives CDR1 SGHTA, CDR2 FQGNSA.

The V and J genes are TRBV28 and TRBJ2-7, with D possibly TRBD1 on 8 matching bases. CDR1 and CDR2 (germline): MDHEN, SYDVKM. This CDR3 region has 16 residues. The V and J ends lost 5 bases and 1 base respectively, with 18 bases between them. The CDR3 spells CASSPWTGRGSYEQYF. The CDR3 nucleotides read TGTGCCAGCAGTCCCTGGACAGGGAGGGGATCCTACGAGCAGTACTTC.

The chain couples TRBV19 to TRBJ1-1; TRBD1 is a possible D gene (5 bases). V was trimmed by 6 bases and J by 5 bases, leaving 22 bases between them. CDR1 is LNHDA, CDR2 SQIVND, per germline (reference sequence). The CDR3 is 16 amino acids. The CDR3 loop is CASRTAGEFPLTEAFF. The CDR3 DNA follows: TGTGCCAGTAGGACCGCGGGGGAGTTTCCCTTGACTGAAGCTTTCTTT.

The rearrangement joins TRBV29-1 to TRBJ2-7; 9 bases match TRBD1. Per germline, CDR1 SQVTM and CDR2 ANQGSEA. This CDR3 is built from 14 residues. The junction had 9 bases not matched to a gene; V was cut back by 7 bases and J by 2 bases. CDR3 sequence reads: CSAAAGTGPYEQYF. The CDR3 DNA follows: TGCAGCGCCGCCGCCGGGACAGGGCCCTACGAGCAGTACTTC.

The gene calls are TRBV9 and TRBJ2-3, with TRBD2 matching 8 bases. Germline CDR1 reads SGDLS; CDR2 reads YYNGEE. V trimming: 3 bases; J trimming: 4 bases; junction bases outside the gene matches: 7. CDR3 length: 15 residues. CDR3: CASSASGSGADTQYF. The CDR3 coding sequence is TGTGCCAGCAGCGCGAGCGGGAGCGGCGCAGATACGCAGTATTTT.

V gene TRBV9 combines with J gene TRBJ2-2, with D hard to call. Germline CDR1 is SGDLS and CDR2 is YYNGEE. CDR3 length equals 15 residues. Between the trimmed V and J ends, which lost 0 bases and 6 bases, there was a span of 12 bases. CDR3 protein: CASSVGHPRPGELFF. In DNA, the CDR3 is TGTGCCAGCAGCGTAGGCCACCCTAGGCCCGGGGAGCTGTTTTTT.